This TCR beta chain was sequenced in a study of blood T cell repertoires in COVID-19. The wider study: The United States, Italy and Spain supplied acute and convalescent COVID-19 samples. From T cells, B-cell-depleted T cells, or PBMCs came the material, which was cDNA or gDNA.

CDR1 is LNHDA and CDR2 is SQIVND in the germline V gene (reference sequence). The CDR3 length is 13 residues. The V gene lost 3 bases and the J gene lost 8 bases, with 11 bases spanning the gap. As processed by the authors: Amplified reference gene primers provided the basis for estimating nucleated cell counts. Using immunoSEQ multiplex PCR, the repertoire was profiled, and TCRdb retains in-frame clones only, with some absent. V, J and clone size derive from that table, while D and trimming were established from the DNA sequence. The sample lists about 81,000 clones, approximately 78% occurring once.

This TCR was sampled from a human donor in a cohort sampled during active COVID-19. The specimen sequenced was peripheral blood. The chain carries TRBV19 and TRBJ2-1; possible D gene TRBD1, 6 bases. This chain's CDR3 is CASSIIWGHEQFF. DNA for the CDR3: TGTGCCAGTAGTATTATCTGGGGGCATGAGCAGTTCTTC.